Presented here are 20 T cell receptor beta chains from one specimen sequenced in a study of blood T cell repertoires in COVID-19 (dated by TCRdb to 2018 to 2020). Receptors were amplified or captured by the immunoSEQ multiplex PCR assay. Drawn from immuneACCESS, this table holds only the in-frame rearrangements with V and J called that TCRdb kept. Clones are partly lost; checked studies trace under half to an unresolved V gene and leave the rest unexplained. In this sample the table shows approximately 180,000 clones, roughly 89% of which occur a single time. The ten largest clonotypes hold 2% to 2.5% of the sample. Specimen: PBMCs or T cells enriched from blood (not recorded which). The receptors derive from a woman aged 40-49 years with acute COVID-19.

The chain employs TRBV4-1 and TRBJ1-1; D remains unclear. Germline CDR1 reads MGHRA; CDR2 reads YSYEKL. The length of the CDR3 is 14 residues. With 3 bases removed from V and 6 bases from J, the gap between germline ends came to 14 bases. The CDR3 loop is CASSQPSQAPEAFF. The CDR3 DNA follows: TGCGCCAGCAGCCAGCCCAGCCAGGCTCCTGAAGCTTTCTTT.

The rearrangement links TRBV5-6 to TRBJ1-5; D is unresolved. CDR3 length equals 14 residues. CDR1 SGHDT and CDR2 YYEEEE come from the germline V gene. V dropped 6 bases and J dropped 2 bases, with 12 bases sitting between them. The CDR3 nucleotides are TGTGCCAGCATCCTCGACGGGGGCAATCAGCCCCAGCATTTT. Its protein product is CASILDGGNQPQHF.

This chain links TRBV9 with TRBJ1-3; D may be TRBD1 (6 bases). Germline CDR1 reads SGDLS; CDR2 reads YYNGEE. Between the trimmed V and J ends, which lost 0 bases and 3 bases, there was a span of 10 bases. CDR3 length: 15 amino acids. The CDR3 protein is CASSVGADSGNTIYF. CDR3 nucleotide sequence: TGTGCCAGCAGCGTAGGGGCGGACAGTGGAAACACCATATATTTT.

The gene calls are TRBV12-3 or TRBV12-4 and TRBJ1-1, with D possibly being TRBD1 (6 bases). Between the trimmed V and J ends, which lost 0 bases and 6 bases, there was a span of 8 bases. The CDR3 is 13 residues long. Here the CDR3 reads CASSLAGAAEAFF. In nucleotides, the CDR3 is TGTGCCAGCAGTTTAGCGGGGGCCGCTGAAGCTTTCTTT.

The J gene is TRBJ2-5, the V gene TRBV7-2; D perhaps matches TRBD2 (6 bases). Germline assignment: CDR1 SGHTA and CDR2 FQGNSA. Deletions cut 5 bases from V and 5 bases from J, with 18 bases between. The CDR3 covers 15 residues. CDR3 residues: CASSPITGAGETQYF. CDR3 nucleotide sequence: TGTGCCAGCAGCCCCATTACGGGAGCAGGGGAGACCCAGTACTTC.

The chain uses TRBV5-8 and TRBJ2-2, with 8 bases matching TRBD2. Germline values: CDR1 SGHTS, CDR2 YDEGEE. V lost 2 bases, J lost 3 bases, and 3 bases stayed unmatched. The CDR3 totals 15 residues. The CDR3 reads CASSFREGYTGELFF. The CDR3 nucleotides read TGTGCCAGCAGCTTTCGGGAGGGTTACACCGGGGAGCTGTTTTTT.

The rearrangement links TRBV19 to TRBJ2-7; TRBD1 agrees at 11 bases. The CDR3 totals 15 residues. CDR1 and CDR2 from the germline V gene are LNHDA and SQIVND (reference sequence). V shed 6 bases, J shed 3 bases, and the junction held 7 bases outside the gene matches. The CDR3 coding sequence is TGTGCCAGTAGCTCCGGGACAGGGGGGGACTACGAGCAGTACTTC. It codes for CASSSGTGGDYEQYF.

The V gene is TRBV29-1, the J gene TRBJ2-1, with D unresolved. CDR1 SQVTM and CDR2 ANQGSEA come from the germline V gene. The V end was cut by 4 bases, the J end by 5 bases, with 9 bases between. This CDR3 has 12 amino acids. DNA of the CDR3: TGCAGCGTTGGCGGCCTAGACAATGAGCAGTTCTTC. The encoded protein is CSVGGLDNEQFF.

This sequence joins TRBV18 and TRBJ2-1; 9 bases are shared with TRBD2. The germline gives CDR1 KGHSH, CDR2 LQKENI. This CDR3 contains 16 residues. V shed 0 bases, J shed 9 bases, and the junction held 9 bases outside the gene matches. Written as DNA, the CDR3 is TGTGCCAGCTCACCACCGGGCGGGAGGGCCGTCCGTGAGCAGTTCTTC. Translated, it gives CASSPPGGRAVREQFF.

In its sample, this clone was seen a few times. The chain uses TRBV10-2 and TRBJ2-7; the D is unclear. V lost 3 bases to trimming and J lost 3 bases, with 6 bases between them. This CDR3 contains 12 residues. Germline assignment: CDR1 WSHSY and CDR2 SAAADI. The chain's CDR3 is CASSDPGYEQYF. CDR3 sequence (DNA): TGCGCCAGCAGTGATCCCGGCTACGAGCAGTACTTC.

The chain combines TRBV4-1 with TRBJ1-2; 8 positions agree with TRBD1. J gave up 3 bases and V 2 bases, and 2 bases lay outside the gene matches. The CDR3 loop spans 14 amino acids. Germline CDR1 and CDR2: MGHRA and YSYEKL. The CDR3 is CASSQTGGDYGYTF. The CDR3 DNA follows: TGCGCCAGCAGCCAAACAGGGGGAGACTATGGCTACACCTTC.

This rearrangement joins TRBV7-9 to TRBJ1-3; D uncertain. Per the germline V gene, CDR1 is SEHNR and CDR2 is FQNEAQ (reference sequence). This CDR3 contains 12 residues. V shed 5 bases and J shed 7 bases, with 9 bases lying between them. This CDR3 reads CASSPSINTIYF. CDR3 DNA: TGTGCCAGCAGCCCCTCTATTAACACCATATATTTT. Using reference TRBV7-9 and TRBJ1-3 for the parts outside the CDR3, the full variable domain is DTGVSQNPRHKITKRGQNVTFRCDPISEHNRLYWYRQTLGQGPEFLTYFQNEAQLEKSRLLSDRFSAERPKGSFSTLEIQRTEQGDSAMYLCASSPSINTIYFGEGSWLTVV.

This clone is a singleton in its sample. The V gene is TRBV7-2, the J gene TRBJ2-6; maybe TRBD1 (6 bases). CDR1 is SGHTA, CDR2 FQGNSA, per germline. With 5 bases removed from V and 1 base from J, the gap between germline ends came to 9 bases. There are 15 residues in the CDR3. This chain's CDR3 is CASSVDRSGANVLTF. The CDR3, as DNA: TGTGCCAGCAGCGTTGACAGGTCTGGGGCCAACGTCCTGACTTTC.

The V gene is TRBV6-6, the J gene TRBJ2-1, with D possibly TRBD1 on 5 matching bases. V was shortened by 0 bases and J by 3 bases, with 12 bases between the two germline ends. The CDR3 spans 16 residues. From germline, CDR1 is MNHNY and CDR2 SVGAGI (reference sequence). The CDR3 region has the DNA TGTGCCAGCAGTTACTCGACGAATACAGGCTACAATGAGCAGTTCTTC. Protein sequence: CASSYSTNTGYNEQFF.

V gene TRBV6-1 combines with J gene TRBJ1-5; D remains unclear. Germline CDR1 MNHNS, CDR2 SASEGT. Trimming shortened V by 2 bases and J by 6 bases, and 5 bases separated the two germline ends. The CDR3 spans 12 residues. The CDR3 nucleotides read TGTGCCAGCAGTGAATACGGTCAGCCCCAGCATTTT. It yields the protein CASSEYGQPQHF.

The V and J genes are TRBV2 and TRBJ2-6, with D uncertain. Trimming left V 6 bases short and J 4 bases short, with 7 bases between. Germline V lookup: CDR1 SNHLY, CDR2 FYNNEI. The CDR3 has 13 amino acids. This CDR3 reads CASSFLGANVLTF. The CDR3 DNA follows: TGTGCCAGCAGCTTCTTGGGGGCCAACGTCCTGACTTTC.

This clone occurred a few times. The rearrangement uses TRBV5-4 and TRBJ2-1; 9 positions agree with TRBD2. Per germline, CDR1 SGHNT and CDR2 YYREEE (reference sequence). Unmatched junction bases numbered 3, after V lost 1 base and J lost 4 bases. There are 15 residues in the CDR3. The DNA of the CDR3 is TGTGCCAGCAGCTTGCTAGCGGGGCGGTACAATGAGCAGTTCTTC. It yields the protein CASSLLAGRYNEQFF.

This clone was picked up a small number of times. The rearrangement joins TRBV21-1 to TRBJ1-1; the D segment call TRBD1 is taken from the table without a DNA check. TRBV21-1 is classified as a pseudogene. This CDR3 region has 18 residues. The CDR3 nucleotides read TGTGCCAGCGGAAACAGGGGACAGGGGAAGAGGATGAACACTGAAGCTTTCTTT. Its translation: CASGNRGQGKRMNTEAFF.

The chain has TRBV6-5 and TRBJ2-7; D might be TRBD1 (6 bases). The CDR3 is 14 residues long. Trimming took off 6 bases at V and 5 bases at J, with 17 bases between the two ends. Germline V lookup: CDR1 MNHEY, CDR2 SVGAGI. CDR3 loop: CASSARQAGDEQYF. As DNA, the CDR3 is TGTGCCAGCAGCGCCCGACAGGCGGGCGACGAGCAGTACTTC.

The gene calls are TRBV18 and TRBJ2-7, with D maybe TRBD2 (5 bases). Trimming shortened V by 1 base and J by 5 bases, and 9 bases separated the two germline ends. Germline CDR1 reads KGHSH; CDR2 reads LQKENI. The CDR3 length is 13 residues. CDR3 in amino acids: CASSPLPGDEQYF. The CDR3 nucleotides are TGTGCCAGCTCACCACTCCCCGGGGACGAGCAGTACTTC.